There are a few counts of the clone carrying this T cell receptor beta chain. Its specificity is unknown. These data originate in a study of post-analysis software for immune sequencing data. Study findings and constraints: Elevated frequency relative to controls characterized 4 or 5 TRBV segments in patients, TRBV5-6, TRBV5-1 and TRBV20-1 among them.

With V trimmed by 2 bases and J by 2 bases, 6 bases remained unmatched. Germline V gene data show CDR1 as SGHRS and CDR2 as YFSETQ. CDR3 size: 15 residues. Incorporated into the TCR beta cDNA libraries were unique molecular identifiers, which served to reduce PCR and sequencing biases. MiXCR was run by TCRdb on the PCR reads, yielding one entry per CDR3 protein. The sample lists hundreds of thousands of distinct CDR3 sequences; around 40% were seen once. The V gene is TRBV5-1, the J gene TRBJ2-7, with 8 bases that match TRBD2. The sequence was obtained from a girl aged 10 to 17 with multiple sclerosis. The sample comprised blood. For the CDR3, the DNA is TGCGCCAGCAGCTTAGCGGGAGAAGAGACCTACGAGCAGTACTTC. As protein: CASSLAGEETYEQYF.